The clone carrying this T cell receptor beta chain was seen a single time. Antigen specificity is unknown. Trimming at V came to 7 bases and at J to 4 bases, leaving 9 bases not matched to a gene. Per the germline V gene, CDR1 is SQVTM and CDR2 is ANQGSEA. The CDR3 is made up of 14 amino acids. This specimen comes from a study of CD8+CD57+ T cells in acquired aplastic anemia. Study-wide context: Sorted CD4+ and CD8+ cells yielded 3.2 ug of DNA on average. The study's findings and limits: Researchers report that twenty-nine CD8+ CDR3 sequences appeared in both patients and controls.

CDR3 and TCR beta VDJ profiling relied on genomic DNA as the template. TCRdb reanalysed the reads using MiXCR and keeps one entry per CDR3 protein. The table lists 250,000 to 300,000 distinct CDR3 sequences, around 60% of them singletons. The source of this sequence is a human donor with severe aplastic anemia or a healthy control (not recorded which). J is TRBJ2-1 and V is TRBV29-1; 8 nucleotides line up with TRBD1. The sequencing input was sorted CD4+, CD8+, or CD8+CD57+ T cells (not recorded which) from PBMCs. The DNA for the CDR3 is TGCAGCGGGATGACAGGGGCAGGGTACAATGAGCAGTTCTTC. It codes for CSGMTGAGYNEQFF.